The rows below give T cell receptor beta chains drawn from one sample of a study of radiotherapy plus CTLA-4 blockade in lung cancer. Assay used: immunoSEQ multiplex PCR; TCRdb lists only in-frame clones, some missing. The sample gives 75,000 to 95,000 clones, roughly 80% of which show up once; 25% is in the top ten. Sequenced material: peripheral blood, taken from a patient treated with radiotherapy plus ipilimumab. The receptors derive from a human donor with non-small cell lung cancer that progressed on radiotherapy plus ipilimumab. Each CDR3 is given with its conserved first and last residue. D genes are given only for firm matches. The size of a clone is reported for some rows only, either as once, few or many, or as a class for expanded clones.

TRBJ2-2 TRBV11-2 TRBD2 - TGTGCCAGCACGCGGGAGGGCCACACCGGGGAGCTGTTTTTT CASTREGHTGELFF
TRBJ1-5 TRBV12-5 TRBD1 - TGTGCTAGTGGTTTGTGGGACAGGGTGAATCAGCCCCAGCATTTT CASGLWDRVNQPQHF
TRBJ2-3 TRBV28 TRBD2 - TGTGCCAGCAGTTTGGTAGCGGGAGGTACAGATACGCAGTATTTT CASSLVAGGTDTQYF
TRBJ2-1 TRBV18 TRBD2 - TGTGCCAGCTCTCCGGGACTAGCAAGGAATGAGCAGTTCTTC CASSPGLARNEQFF
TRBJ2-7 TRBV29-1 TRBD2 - TGCAGCGTTCTAGCGGGAAGGACGTACGAGCAGTACTTC CSVLAGRTYEQYF
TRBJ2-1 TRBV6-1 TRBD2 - TGTGCCAGCAGTGAGTTAGCGGGGAATTACAATGAGCAGTTCTTC CASSELAGNYNEQFF
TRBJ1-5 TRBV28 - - TGTGCCAGCAGTCCCCTCCAACAGGCCCAGCATTTT CASSPLQQAQHF
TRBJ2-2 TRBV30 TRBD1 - TGTGCCTGGTCGACAGGGTTCACCGGGGAGCTGTTTTTT CAWSTGFTGELFF
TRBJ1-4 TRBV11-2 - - TGTGCCAGCAGCTTAGAGGGCAGGAAGGTGTTTTTT CASSLEGRKVFF
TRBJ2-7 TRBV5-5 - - TGTGCCAGCAGCTCGCACGGGGCCGAGCAGTACTTC CASSSHGAEQYF
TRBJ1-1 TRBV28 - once TGTGCCAGCACTCAGGGAAACACTGAAGCTTTCTTT CASTQGNTEAFF
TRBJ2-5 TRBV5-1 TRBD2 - TGCGCCAGCAGCCCGACTAGCGTCCAGACCCAGTACTTC CASSPTSVQTQYF
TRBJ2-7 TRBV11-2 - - TGTGCCAGCAGCGCCCCCGCGAGCTCCTACGAGCAGTACTTC CASSAPASSYEQYF
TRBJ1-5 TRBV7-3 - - TGTGCCAGCAGCTTGGGGCAGAATCAGCCCCAGCATTTT CASSLGQNQPQHF
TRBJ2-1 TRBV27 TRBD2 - TGTGCCAGCAGTTTATCGCCCGTAGCGGGAGGGGCTGAGCAGTTCTTC CASSLSPVAGGAEQFF
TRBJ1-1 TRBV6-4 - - TGTGCCAGCAGTGGGGAACCGGGAGGGTCTGAAGCTTTCTTT CASSGEPGGSEAFF
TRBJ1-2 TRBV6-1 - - TGTGCCAGCAGTGAAATTGTCCAGGGCTGGTATGGCTACACCTTC CASSEIVQGWYGYTF
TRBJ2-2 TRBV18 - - TGTGCCAGCTCACAAACAGGTCCCGCTAACACCGGGGAGCTGTTTTTT CASSQTGPANTGELFF
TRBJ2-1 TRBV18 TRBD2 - TGTGCCAGCTCACCGGAGAGGGAGGGCCTGATCTTC CASSPEREGLIF
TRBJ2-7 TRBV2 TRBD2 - TGTGCCAGCAGTGAACCGACTAGCGGCGAGCAGTACTTC CASSEPTSGEQYF
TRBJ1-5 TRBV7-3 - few TGTGCCAGCAGCCCCGCAGTAGGGCAGCCCCAGCATTTT CASSPAVGQPQHF
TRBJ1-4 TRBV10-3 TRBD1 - TGTGCCATCAGGGGGACAGGGGAGCGTGAAAAACTGTTTTTT CAIRGTGEREKLFF
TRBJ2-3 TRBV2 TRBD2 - TGTGCCAGCAGTGAACTAGCGGGCCCCGATACGCAGTATTTT CASSELAGPDTQYF
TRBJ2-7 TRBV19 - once TGTGCCAGTTCAAAAGGGGGAACCACCTACGAGCAGTACTTC CASSKGGTTYEQYF
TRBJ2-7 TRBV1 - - TGCACCAGCAGCCAAGAGGACATCTGCTACGAGCAGTACTTC CTSSQEDICYEQYF
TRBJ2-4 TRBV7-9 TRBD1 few TGTGCCAGCAGCTTAGTGGAGGACAGGGGTGACATTCAGTACTTC CASSLVEDRGDIQYF
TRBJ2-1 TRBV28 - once TGTGCCAGCAGTTTATTTTCGGGGCGGTACAATGAGCAGTTCTTC CASSLFSGRYNEQFF
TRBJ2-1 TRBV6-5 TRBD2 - TGTGCCACCCAAGGAGCGGGGTCCTACAATGAGCAGTTCTTC CATQGAGSYNEQFF
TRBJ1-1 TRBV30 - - TGTGCCTGGGACGCGGGGTGGGACACTGAAGCTTTCTTT CAWDAGWDTEAFF
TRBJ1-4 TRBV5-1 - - TGCGCCAGCAGCTTGGACACCCTGGGCGGTGAAAAACTGTTTTTT CASSLDTLGGEKLFF
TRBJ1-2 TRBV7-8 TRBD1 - TGTGCCAGCAGCATGGACAGGGCGGAAGGTGGCTACACCTTC CASSMDRAEGGYTF
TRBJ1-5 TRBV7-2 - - TGTGCCAGCAGCTTAGTTGCAGAAGTCAATCAGCCCCAGCATTTT CASSLVAEVNQPQHF
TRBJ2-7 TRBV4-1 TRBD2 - TGCGCCAGCAGCCAAGAAGGGTATCTAGCGGGAGAGTACGAGCAGTACTTC CASSQEGYLAGEYEQYF
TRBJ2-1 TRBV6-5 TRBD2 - TGTGCCAGCAGTTCCCCTCGGGGGGGCTACAATGAGCAGTTCTTC CASSSPRGGYNEQFF
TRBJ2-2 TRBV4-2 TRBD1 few TGTGCCAGCAGCCAAGGACAGGGGGACACCGGGGAGCTGTTTTTT CASSQGQGDTGELFF
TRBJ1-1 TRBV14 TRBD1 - TGTGCCAGCAGCCGCCGGACAGGGATGAACACTGAAGCTTTCTTT CASSRRTGMNTEAFF
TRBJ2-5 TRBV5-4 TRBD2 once TGTGCCAGCAGCTTTGGGGGGGAGGGCCAAGAGACCCAGTACTTC CASSFGGEGQETQYF